Below are 7 T cell receptor beta chains sequenced from a single sample in a study of blood T cell repertoires in COVID-19. TCRdb's copy holds only in-frame clones and misses some; the assay was immunoSEQ multiplex PCR. The table lists 310,000 or so clones, around 86% of them singletons. Sequenced material: peripheral blood. The receptors originated from an older man with acute or convalescent COVID-19.

The chain carries TRBV15 and TRBJ1-5; D is possibly TRBD1 (5 bases). V shed 0 bases and J shed 15 bases, with 12 bases lying between them. Germline CDR1 and CDR2: LNHNV and YYDKDF (reference sequence). The CDR3 spans 12 residues. CDR3 nucleotide sequence: TGTGCCACCAGCAGAGAAGGGGCAGCCCGGCATTTT. It is translated as CATSREGAARHF.

Worth noting for this clone: Other DNA sequences of this sample code for an identical CDR3. The chain links TRBV11-3 to TRBJ2-3, with unresolved D. This CDR3 comprises 14 residues. In germline, CDR1 is SGHNT, CDR2 YENEEA. V was shortened by 2 bases and J by 0 bases, with 6 bases between the two germline ends. This CDR3 reads CASSLSGSTDTQYF. CDR3 sequence (DNA): TGTGCCAGCAGCTTATCCGGGAGCACAGATACGCAGTATTTT.

V and J are TRBV5-4 and TRBJ2-1; 12 nucleotides agree with TRBD2. The length of the CDR3 is 16 residues. Losses at the gene ends were 4 bases for V and 2 bases for J; bases not matched to a gene: 4. Germline CDR1 is SGHNT and CDR2 is YYREEE (reference sequence). The CDR3, as DNA: TGTGCCAGCAGCCCCCTAGCGGGGGGGCCCTACAATGAGCAGTTCTTC. Translation gives CASSPLAGGPYNEQFF.

The rearrangement uses TRBV12-3 or TRBV12-4 and TRBJ1-2, with D uncertain. The V and J ends lost 6 bases and 6 bases respectively, with 14 bases between them. This CDR3 has 13 amino acids. The CDR3 DNA is TGTGCCAGCAGCACCGACTTGGCCAATGGCTACACCTTC. It is translated as CASSTDLANGYTF.

This clone appeared a few times. This CDR3 is CASSQDYSGNTIYF. CDR3 in DNA: TGCGCCAGCAGCCAAGACTACTCTGGAAACACCATATATTTT. The rearrangement uses TRBV4-3 and TRBJ1-3; D gene uncertain. In germline, CDR1 is LGHNA, CDR2 YSLEER. V was shortened by 0 bases and J by 0 bases, with 3 bases between the two germline ends. The CDR3 runs to 14 residues.

This rearrangement joins TRBV7-2 to TRBJ2-3; 8 bases agree with TRBD2. CDR3 length: 12 amino acids. J lost 4 bases, V lost 7 bases, and 1 base had no gene match. Germline V gives CDR1 SGHTA, CDR2 FQGNSA. CDR3: CASKLAADTQYF. CDR3 nucleotides: TGTGCCAGCAAACTAGCGGCAGATACGCAGTATTTT.

The rearrangement links TRBV27 to TRBJ1-2; 8 nucleotides agree with TRBD1. This CDR3 region has 13 residues. With V trimmed by 2 bases and J by 6 bases, 2 bases remained unmatched. Germline assignment: CDR1 MNHEY and CDR2 SMNVEV (reference sequence). The DNA for the CDR3 is TGTGCCAGCAGTTTACGGACAGGGAATGGCTACACCTTC. This gives the protein CASSLRTGNGYTF.